A selection of T cell receptor beta chains follows, all from one sample in a study of blood T cell repertoires in COVID-19. The assay was immunoSEQ multiplex PCR, and TCRdb's table has in-frame clones only and misses some. Seen here are some 190,000 clones, 60% to 80% observed once, and the top ten hold approximately 15%. Sequencing input: PBMCs or T cells enriched from blood (not recorded which). The receptor set was obtained from a man in his 60s who had been exposed to COVID-19. Each CDR3 is given with its conserved first and last residue. Fields, in order: D gene, J gene, V gene, clone size, CDR3 protein, CDR3 DNA. D genes are given only for firm matches. The size entry is marked missing in some rows and otherwise reads once, few, many or a size class.

d_call: TRBD2
j_call: TRBJ2-3
v_call: TRBV7-9
clone_size: NA
cdr3_aa: CASWGGTSGTDTQYF
cdr3_nt: TGTGCCAGCTGGGGGGGGACTAGCGGCACAGATACGCAGTATTTT

d_call: NA
j_call: TRBJ2-7
v_call: TRBV7-8
clone_size: NA
cdr3_aa: CASSLVAGVSYEQYF
cdr3_nt: TGTGCCAGCAGCTTAGTGGCAGGGGTGTCCTACGAGCAGTACTTC

d_call: TRBD1
j_call: TRBJ2-5
v_call: TRBV30
clone_size: NA
cdr3_aa: CAWSLPRTGRRETQYF
cdr3_nt: TGTGCCTGGAGCCTACCCCGGACAGGGCGACGGGAGACCCAGTACTTC

d_call: NA
j_call: TRBJ1-1
v_call: TRBV5-8
clone_size: NA
cdr3_aa: CASSEQDPEAFF
cdr3_nt: TGTGCCAGCAGCGAACAGGACCCTGAAGCTTTCTTT

d_call: TRBD2
j_call: TRBJ2-7
v_call: TRBV15
clone_size: few
cdr3_aa: CATSRALAGLYEQYF
cdr3_nt: TGTGCCACCAGCAGAGCACTAGCGGGCTTGTACGAGCAGTACTTC

d_call: TRBD1
j_call: TRBJ1-1
v_call: TRBV28
clone_size: NA
cdr3_aa: CASNSPGQGAVEDTEAFF
cdr3_nt: TGTGCCAGCAACTCACCGGGACAGGGCGCCGTTGAGGACACTGAAGCTTTCTTT

d_call: NA
j_call: TRBJ1-2
v_call: TRBV5-1
clone_size: NA
cdr3_aa: CASSLGGTPNYGYTF
cdr3_nt: TGCGCCAGCAGCTTGGGTGGGACACCGAACTATGGCTACACCTTC

d_call: TRBD1
j_call: TRBJ1-3
v_call: TRBV19
clone_size: NA
cdr3_aa: CASGTGFGNTIYF
cdr3_nt: TGTGCCAGTGGGACAGGGTTTGGAAACACCATATATTTT

d_call: TRBD1
j_call: TRBJ2-1
v_call: TRBV25-1
clone_size: NA
cdr3_aa: CASARDRTQFF
cdr3_nt: TGTGCCAGCGCTCGGGACAGGACTCAGTTCTTC

d_call: TRBD2
j_call: TRBJ2-1
v_call: TRBV5-4
clone_size: NA
cdr3_aa: CASSDLAGGVAYNEQFF
cdr3_nt: TGTGCCAGCAGCGATCTAGCGGGAGGGGTCGCCTACAATGAGCAGTTCTTC

d_call: TRBD1
j_call: TRBJ1-2
v_call: TRBV5-1
clone_size: NA
cdr3_aa: CASSLMGQGAGYTF
cdr3_nt: TGCGCCAGCAGCTTAATGGGACAGGGAGCTGGCTACACCTTC

d_call: TRBD1
j_call: TRBJ2-6
v_call: TRBV19
clone_size: few
cdr3_aa: CASSIKTGTNVLTF
cdr3_nt: TGTGCCAGTAGTATCAAGACAGGGACCAACGTCCTGACTTTC

d_call: TRBD1
j_call: TRBJ2-3
v_call: TRBV7-2
clone_size: NA
cdr3_aa: CASSFRTGGTDTQYF
cdr3_nt: TGTGCCAGCAGCTTCAGGACAGGAGGCACAGATACGCAGTATTTT

d_call: TRBD2
j_call: TRBJ2-7
v_call: TRBV5-1
clone_size: NA
cdr3_aa: CASSLDLAESSYEQYF
cdr3_nt: TGCGCCAGCAGCTTGGACCTAGCGGAAAGCTCCTACGAGCAGTACTTC

d_call: NA
j_call: TRBJ2-1
v_call: TRBV5-6
clone_size: few
cdr3_aa: CASSKSTSSYNEQFF
cdr3_nt: TGTGCCAGCAGTAAATCCACGAGCTCCTACAATGAGCAGTTCTTC

d_call: NA
j_call: TRBJ1-2
v_call: TRBV5-6
clone_size: NA
cdr3_aa: CASSLVRGSYGYTF
cdr3_nt: TGTGCCAGCAGTTTGGTTAGGGGGAGCTATGGCTACACCTTC

d_call: NA
j_call: TRBJ2-7
v_call: TRBV6-5
clone_size: NA
cdr3_aa: CASSYFRRSSYEQYF
cdr3_nt: TGTGCCAGCAGTTACTTCAGGAGGAGCTCCTACGAGCAGTACTTC

d_call: NA
j_call: TRBJ2-7
v_call: TRBV5-6
clone_size: NA
cdr3_aa: CASSPQQGRPYEQYF
cdr3_nt: TGTGCCAGCAGCCCACAACAGGGAAGACCCTACGAGCAGTACTTC

d_call: TRBD1
j_call: TRBJ2-1
v_call: TRBV19
clone_size: NA
cdr3_aa: CASSPSSAGGYNEQFF
cdr3_nt: TGTGCCAGTAGCCCTAGCTCGGCAGGGGGTTACAATGAGCAGTTCTTC

d_call: TRBD1
j_call: TRBJ2-1
v_call: TRBV7-8
clone_size: NA
cdr3_aa: CASSPPGQGYNEQFF
cdr3_nt: TGTGCCAGCAGCCCCCCGGGACAGGGGTACAATGAGCAGTTCTTC

d_call: TRBD1
j_call: TRBJ1-4
v_call: TRBV4-2
clone_size: NA
cdr3_aa: CASSPEGQGARGEKLFF
cdr3_nt: TGTGCCAGCAGCCCCGAGGGGCAGGGGGCGAGGGGTGAAAAACTGTTTTTT

d_call: NA
j_call: TRBJ1-5
v_call: TRBV6-4
clone_size: NA
cdr3_aa: CASSEGGGNQPQHF
cdr3_nt: TGTGCCAGCAGTGAAGGAGGAGGCAATCAGCCCCAGCATTTT

d_call: NA
j_call: TRBJ2-1
v_call: TRBV29-1
clone_size: once
cdr3_aa: CSVELYNEQFF
cdr3_nt: TGCAGCGTTGAACTCTACAATGAGCAGTTCTTC

d_call: TRBD1
j_call: TRBJ2-1
v_call: TRBV14
clone_size: NA
cdr3_aa: CASSQDGQVSSYNEQFF
cdr3_nt: TGTGCCAGCAGCCAAGACGGACAGGTAAGCTCCTACAATGAGCAGTTCTTC

d_call: TRBD1
j_call: TRBJ2-3
v_call: TRBV7-2
clone_size: NA
cdr3_aa: CASSFLPPGQFFTDTQYF
cdr3_nt: TGTGCCAGCAGCTTCCTACCGCCGGGACAGTTTTTCACAGATACGCAGTATTTT

d_call: TRBD1
j_call: TRBJ2-2
v_call: TRBV30
clone_size: NA
cdr3_aa: CARRGQGVGGELFF
cdr3_nt: TGTGCCCGGCGAGGACAGGGGGTAGGGGGGGAGCTGTTTTTT

d_call: NA
j_call: TRBJ2-1
v_call: TRBV27
clone_size: NA
cdr3_aa: CASSIRPPSEGNNEQFF
cdr3_nt: TGTGCCAGCAGCATAAGGCCCCCGAGTGAGGGAAACAATGAGCAGTTCTTC

d_call: NA
j_call: TRBJ2-3
v_call: TRBV7-2
clone_size: NA
cdr3_aa: CASSLGGVGADTQYF
cdr3_nt: TGTGCCAGCAGCTTAGGGGGGGTGGGTGCAGATACGCAGTATTTT

d_call: TRBD1
j_call: TRBJ1-1
v_call: TRBV5-1
clone_size: NA
cdr3_aa: CASSRALGQGGVLNTEAFF
cdr3_nt: TGCGCCAGCAGCCGCGCCCTTGGACAGGGAGGGGTATTGAACACTGAAGCTTTCTTT

d_call: TRBD1
j_call: TRBJ2-6
v_call: TRBV25-1
clone_size: NA
cdr3_aa: CASSEYRDRGLGANVLTF
cdr3_nt: TGTGCCAGCAGTGAATATAGGGACAGGGGGCTGGGGGCCAACGTCCTGACTTTC

d_call: NA
j_call: TRBJ1-2
v_call: TRBV15
clone_size: few
cdr3_aa: CATSRDRRGYGYTF
cdr3_nt: TGTGCCACCAGCAGAGATAGAAGGGGATATGGCTACACCTTC

d_call: NA
j_call: TRBJ1-1
v_call: TRBV5-1
clone_size: NA
cdr3_aa: CASRTGQTNTEAFF
cdr3_nt: TGCGCCAGCAGGACAGGACAGACTAACACTGAAGCTTTCTTT

d_call: NA
j_call: TRBJ1-5
v_call: TRBV19
clone_size: NA
cdr3_aa: CASSMGVSNQPQHF
cdr3_nt: TGTGCCAGTAGTATGGGAGTTAGCAATCAGCCCCAGCATTTT

d_call: NA
j_call: TRBJ2-7
v_call: TRBV7-9
clone_size: NA
cdr3_aa: CAVPRGRYSYEQYF
cdr3_nt: TGTGCCGTGCCTCGAGGGCGGTACTCCTACGAGCAGTACTTC

d_call: TRBD1
j_call: TRBJ2-2
v_call: TRBV30
clone_size: NA
cdr3_aa: CAWDGTGGTGELFF
cdr3_nt: TGTGCCTGGGATGGGACAGGGGGCACCGGGGAGCTGTTTTTT

d_call: TRBD1
j_call: TRBJ2-1
v_call: TRBV7-6
clone_size: NA
cdr3_aa: CASSQPTGGADEQFF
cdr3_nt: TGTGCCAGCAGCCAGCCGACAGGGGGCGCAGATGAGCAGTTCTTC

d_call: NA
j_call: TRBJ2-1
v_call: TRBV9
clone_size: many
cdr3_aa: CASSPLSPGDEQFF
cdr3_nt: TGTGCCAGCAGCCCCCTGTCCCCAGGCGATGAGCAGTTCTTC

d_call: NA
j_call: TRBJ2-5
v_call: TRBV24-1
clone_size: NA
cdr3_aa: CATSPKRETQYF
cdr3_nt: TGTGCCACCAGTCCCAAGAGAGAGACCCAGTACTTC

d_call: NA
j_call: TRBJ2-5
v_call: TRBV9
clone_size: once
cdr3_aa: CASSVGKRAATFQETQYF
cdr3_nt: TGTGCCAGCAGCGTTGGGAAGCGGGCCGCGACCTTCCAAGAGACCCAGTACTTC

d_call: TRBD1
j_call: TRBJ1-2
v_call: TRBV18
clone_size: NA
cdr3_aa: CASSPYRDRVPGYTF
cdr3_nt: TGTGCCAGCTCACCTTACCGGGACAGGGTCCCTGGCTACACCTTC

d_call: NA
j_call: TRBJ1-5
v_call: TRBV5-1
clone_size: NA
cdr3_aa: CASSLGGVSNQPQHF
cdr3_nt: TGCGCCAGCAGCTTAGGCGGGGTATCGAATCAGCCCCAGCATTTT

d_call: NA
j_call: TRBJ1-2
v_call: TRBV30
clone_size: NA
cdr3_aa: CAWTPSANYGYTF
cdr3_nt: TGTGCCTGGACACCATCAGCTAACTATGGCTACACCTTC

d_call: NA
j_call: TRBJ1-4
v_call: TRBV2
clone_size: NA
cdr3_aa: CASSEQDSLEKLFF
cdr3_nt: TGTGCCAGCAGTGAACAGGACAGCCTTGAAAAACTGTTTTTT

d_call: TRBD2
j_call: TRBJ2-1
v_call: TRBV30
clone_size: NA
cdr3_aa: CASRLAGGRREQFF
cdr3_nt: TGTGCCTCAAGACTAGCGGGAGGTAGGCGGGAGCAGTTCTTC

d_call: NA
j_call: TRBJ2-7
v_call: TRBV11-3
clone_size: few
cdr3_aa: CASSLARGVYEQYF
cdr3_nt: TGTGCCAGCAGCTTAGCCAGGGGTGTCTACGAGCAGTACTTC

d_call: NA
j_call: TRBJ2-7
v_call: TRBV9
clone_size: NA
cdr3_aa: CASSVGLLDYEQYF
cdr3_nt: TGTGCCAGCAGCGTAGGACTATTGGACTACGAGCAGTACTTC

d_call: TRBD2
j_call: TRBJ2-1
v_call: TRBV6-2/TRBV6-3
clone_size: few
cdr3_aa: CASSYSSLAGYNEQFF
cdr3_nt: TGTGCCAGCAGTTACTCGTCACTAGCGGGGTACAATGAGCAGTTCTTC

d_call: NA
j_call: TRBJ2-1
v_call: TRBV4-3
clone_size: NA
cdr3_aa: CASSQDPGSAEQFF
cdr3_nt: TGCGCCAGCAGCCAAGATCCAGGGTCGGCTGAGCAGTTCTTC

d_call: NA
j_call: TRBJ1-1
v_call: TRBV27
clone_size: NA
cdr3_aa: CASSRPGTEAFF
cdr3_nt: TGTGCCAGCAGCCGCCCGGGCACTGAAGCTTTCTTT

d_call: TRBD1
j_call: TRBJ1-2
v_call: TRBV2
clone_size: NA
cdr3_aa: CASSLNRGLSYGYTF
cdr3_nt: TGTGCCAGCAGTCTCAACAGGGGGCTGAGCTATGGCTACACCTTC

d_call: TRBD2
j_call: TRBJ2-1
v_call: TRBV9
clone_size: NA
cdr3_aa: CASSARSAGVTYNEQFF
cdr3_nt: TGTGCCAGCAGCGCAAGATCAGCGGGAGTCACCTACAATGAGCAGTTCTTC